This T cell receptor (beta chain) was profiled in a study of PD-L1 blockade in urothelial cancer. About the study: Analyses were performed on blood at 3 weeks after treatment start (the second dose) and at 6 weeks.

Profiled with immunoSEQ multiplex PCR; TCRdb holds only in-frame clones, not every one. The data show 95,000 to 150,000 clones, 86% seen once. Indicated time point: peripheral blood 6 weeks after treatment start. Pretreatment and on-treatment samples were taken, numbering 1 to 8 per patient. From germline, CDR1 is SEHNR and CDR2 FQNEAQ (reference sequence). Unmatched junction bases numbered 4, after V lost 5 bases and J lost 6 bases. CDR3 size: 13 residues. Here the sequenced sample was PBMCs, taken around atezolizumab (anti-PD-L1) treatment. This chain links TRBV7-9 with TRBJ1-5; 7 bases match TRBD1. The receptor comes from a man in his fifties or sixties with urothelial cancer. This CDR3 is CASSPNRGQPQHF. CDR3 nucleotide sequence: TGTGCCAGCAGCCCCAACAGGGGTCAGCCCCAGCATTTT.